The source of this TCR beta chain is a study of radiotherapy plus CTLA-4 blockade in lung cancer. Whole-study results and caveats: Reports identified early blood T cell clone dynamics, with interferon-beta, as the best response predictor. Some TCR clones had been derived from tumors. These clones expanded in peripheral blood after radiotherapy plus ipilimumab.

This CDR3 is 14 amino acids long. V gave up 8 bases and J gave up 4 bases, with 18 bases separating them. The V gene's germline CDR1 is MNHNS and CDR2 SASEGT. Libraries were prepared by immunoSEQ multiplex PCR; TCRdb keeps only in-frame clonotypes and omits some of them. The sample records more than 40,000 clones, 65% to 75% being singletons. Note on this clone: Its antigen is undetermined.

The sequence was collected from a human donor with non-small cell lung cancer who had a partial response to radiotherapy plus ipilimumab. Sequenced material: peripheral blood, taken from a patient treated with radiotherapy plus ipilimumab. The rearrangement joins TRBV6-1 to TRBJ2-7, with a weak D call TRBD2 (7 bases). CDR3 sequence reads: CASSPRRGGYEQYF. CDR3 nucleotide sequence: TGTGCCAGCTCCCCGCGGAGGGGGGGATACGAGCAGTACTTC.